The present T cell receptor (beta chain) was sequenced within a study of neurological immune-mediated disorders (dated by TCRdb to the late 2010s). Describing the broader study: Among the 34 multiple sclerosis patients, relapsing-remitting MS was present in roughly 30 and secondary progressive MS was present in 3. Of the roughly 71 subjects in the cohort, some 15 were HAM/TSP patients, roughly 34 were multiple sclerosis patients, and about 20 were healthy controls. Using UMI-based sequencing, the study compared peripheral blood TCR-beta repertoires from patients with HTLV-I-associated myelopathy (HAM/TSP), patients with multiple sclerosis, and healthy controls. Alongside PBMC samples, the set of approximately 100 TCR-beta libraries contained longitudinal samples, technical triplicates, and paired CD4+ and CD8+ T-cell subsets that had been sorted. Beyond this particular receptor, the publication reports: No identical CDR3 amino acid sequences were found to be shared among expanded clones across subjects, suggesting that TCR-beta repertoires were private in all groups. The MS cluster showed no association with clinical or MRI features, and the authors stated that larger cohorts are needed. TCR clonal expansion was greatest in HAM/TSP patients and smallest in MS patients, who ranked below even healthy controls. Repertoires from 18 of 34 MS patients were grouped by phylogenetic analysis into a cluster of related CDR3 sequences, suggesting a possible repertoire-level signature.

As regards this clonotype: The antigen it binds to is not known. A single base separates this from a much larger clone, so it may be a read error.

Libraries from unsorted PBMCs were made from 2 million PBMCs kept in RNAlater at -80 degrees C until RNA extraction. Multiple sclerosis patients were enrolled in a US clinical protocol under which disease progression was evaluated by magnetic resonance imaging. PBMCs were separated from peripheral blood using Ficoll-Hypaque density gradient centrifugation and then cryopreserved in liquid nitrogen. Reading the germline V gene (reference sequence) gives CDR1 DFQATT and CDR2 SNEGSKA. Counted from cysteine to phenylalanine, this CDR3 has 12 amino acids. This entry keeps only the CDR3 DNA: 36 bases, framed from base 1. cDNA synthesis used template-switch 5'RACE with a primer carrying a 10-nucleotide random unique molecular identifier tagging each TCR transcript. Each sequencing run produced over 190 million TCR-beta sequences covering 15-18 subjects. The RNeasy kit was used for extraction of total RNA. Using the KAPA Real-time Library Amplification kit, TCR-beta VDJ regions were amplified with primers for the TCR constant region and the 5'RACE anchor. A first PCR added sample indexes and Illumina adaptors, and a second PCR then raised library yield. After Ampure bead purification, the TCR product of roughly 650 bp was size-selected on a 2% E-gel SizeSelection system. Before pooling, library quality was checked on a Bioanalyzer, concentration was measured with Qubit, and libraries were quantified with the Kapa Library Quantification kit. An Illumina HiSeq 2500 was used to sequence the libraries paired-end at 2 x 150 bp. To increase sequence diversity, about 23-30% phiX was spiked into each library pool. Per the authors' processing: Quality-filtered reads were processed with the UMI-based MiGEC pipeline, which removed over 80% of raw TCR sequences during error correction. VDJ genes were aligned to IMGT germline references, and clonotypes were defined by unique CDR3 amino acid sequence plus V-J genes. Clonal expansion, Shannon diversity, and CDR3 relatedness (CalcPairwiseDistances, ClusterSamples) were evaluated with VDJtools, and phylogenetic trees were built with CLCbio workbench. Using coefficient-of-variation modelling across technical triplicates, the study counted a clone as expanded if it had at least 8 unique UMIs. TCRdb ran its own pipeline on the public reads, namely fastp trimming at Q25 and MiXCR clone calling, and kept in-frame beta chains. Each CDR3 protein appears once, grouped with its most common genes and DNA. The V and J calls come from TCRdb's annotation, not from the publication. For this sample the table gives 95,000 to 150,000 distinct CDR3 sequences, of which more than 2.5% were detected only once. 1% to 1.5% of the sample goes to the ten largest clones.

The TCR originated in a woman aged 25 to 39 with multiple sclerosis. The V and J segments used are TRBV20-1 and TRBJ1-1; TRBD1 is a weak D gene call, 5 bases matching. What was sequenced was PBMCs. In nucleotides, the sequence is TGCAGTTCTAGTAGGGGAGCCACTGAAGCTTTCTTT. This is translated as CSSSRGATEAFF.